The entry below describes one TCR beta chain. The sample comes from a study of neoadjuvant nivolumab and ipilimumab in lung cancer. Germline V gene sequence: CDR1 PRHDT, CDR2 FYEKMQ (reference sequence). V dropped 1 base and J dropped 6 bases, with 4 bases sitting between them. The CDR3 has 11 amino acids. Here immunoSEQ multiplex PCR was the method, and the copy in TCRdb shows in-frame clones only, minus some. The table shows fewer than 20,000 clones, with roughly three quarters occurring only once. This chain links TRBV13 with TRBJ2-7; D gene ambiguous. This sequence originates from an adult with non-small cell lung cancer. Sample: tumor tissue, taken after neoadjuvant nivolumab, alone or with ipilimumab, at or shortly before surgery. This CDR3 is CASSLVSEQYF. CDR3 in DNA: TGTGCCAGCAGCTTAGTTTCCGAGCAGTACTTC.